The rows below give T cell receptor beta chains drawn from one sample of a study of cytomegalovirus exposure and HLA in healthy donors. TCRdb's copy holds only in-frame clones and misses some; the assay was immunoSEQ multiplex PCR. The profile shows around 130,000 clones, 75% to 90% of them singletons. Sequencing was done on a sample of PBMCs. Receptors originate from a man aged 35 to 55 in good health and CMV-seronegative. CDR3s include the opening cysteine and the closing phenylalanine or tryptophan. The order of the fields is J gene, D gene, V gene, clone size, CDR3 protein, CDR3 DNA. The D gene is left open where the match is weak. Size is omitted from some rows. Given values are once, few, many or a class for expanded clones.

j_call: TRBJ2-4
d_call: NA
v_call: TRBV4-1
clone_size: NA
cdr3_aa: CASSQDESSVQNIQYF
cdr3_nt: TGCGCCAGCAGCCAAGATGAGTCGAGCGTCCAAAACATTCAGTACTTC

j_call: TRBJ2-1
d_call: NA
v_call: TRBV1
clone_size: once
cdr3_aa: CTSSQDRGLAGPEQFF
cdr3_nt: TGCACCAGCAGCCAAGATCGAGGGCTAGCGGGCCCTGAGCAGTTCTTC

j_call: TRBJ1-5
d_call: NA
v_call: TRBV19
clone_size: medium-sized
cdr3_aa: CASNPRDFDYQPQHF
cdr3_nt: TGTGCCAGCAACCCCCGGGACTTCGATTATCAGCCCCAGCATTTT

j_call: TRBJ1-5
d_call: NA
v_call: TRBV30
clone_size: NA
cdr3_aa: CAWSGGGDQPQHF
cdr3_nt: TGTGCCTGGAGTGGTGGAGGGGATCAGCCCCAGCATTTT

j_call: TRBJ1-2
d_call: NA
v_call: TRBV7-8
clone_size: once
cdr3_aa: CASSLQFPLQFINYGYTF
cdr3_nt: TGTGCCAGCAGCTTACAATTTCCCTTACAGTTTATTAACTATGGCTACACCTTC

j_call: TRBJ1-2
d_call: TRBD1
v_call: TRBV4-3
clone_size: NA
cdr3_aa: CASSQDRVGGYTF
cdr3_nt: TGCGCCAGCAGCCAGGACAGGGTTGGCGGCTACACCTTC

j_call: TRBJ1-1
d_call: NA
v_call: TRBV4-3
clone_size: NA
cdr3_aa: CASSQSNPTDTEAFF
cdr3_nt: TGCGCCAGCAGCCAATCAAACCCAACGGACACTGAAGCTTTCTTT

j_call: TRBJ1-3
d_call: TRBD1
v_call: TRBV30
clone_size: NA
cdr3_aa: CAWSGRGLTGNTIYF
cdr3_nt: TGTGCCTGGAGCGGCAGGGGGTTAACTGGAAACACCATATATTTT

j_call: TRBJ2-3
d_call: NA
v_call: TRBV19
clone_size: once
cdr3_aa: CASSIANTDTQYF
cdr3_nt: TGTGCCAGTAGTATAGCAAACACAGATACGCAGTATTTT

j_call: TRBJ2-7
d_call: TRBD1
v_call: TRBV5-4
clone_size: once
cdr3_aa: CASSVLSQGFSYEQYF
cdr3_nt: TGTGCCAGCAGCGTGCTATCACAGGGGTTCTCCTACGAGCAGTACTTC

j_call: TRBJ2-7
d_call: NA
v_call: TRBV7-2
clone_size: NA
cdr3_aa: CASSGTPYEQYF
cdr3_nt: TGTGCCAGCTCCGGGACACCCTACGAGCAGTACTTC

j_call: TRBJ1-1
d_call: NA
v_call: TRBV27
clone_size: NA
cdr3_aa: CASRLTGSTEAFF
cdr3_nt: TGTGCCAGCAGACTCACAGGGTCCACTGAAGCTTTCTTT

j_call: TRBJ2-3
d_call: TRBD2
v_call: TRBV5-4
clone_size: NA
cdr3_aa: CASSPSGDTDTQYF
cdr3_nt: TGTGCCAGCAGCCCTAGCGGAGACACAGATACGCAGTATTTT

j_call: TRBJ1-3
d_call: NA
v_call: TRBV2
clone_size: NA
cdr3_aa: CASSVSVGNTIYF
cdr3_nt: TGTGCCAGCAGTGTGTCCGTCGGAAACACCATATATTTT

j_call: TRBJ2-3
d_call: TRBD1
v_call: TRBV5-1
clone_size: NA
cdr3_aa: CASTPWTGLTPGRDTQYF
cdr3_nt: TGCGCCAGTACTCCGTGGACAGGGCTCACACCGGGACGAGATACGCAGTATTTT

j_call: TRBJ1-2
d_call: TRBD1
v_call: TRBV6-5
clone_size: NA
cdr3_aa: CASSFSDRVGGYTF
cdr3_nt: TGTGCCAGCAGTTTCTCGGACAGGGTGGGTGGCTACACCTTC

j_call: TRBJ2-2
d_call: NA
v_call: TRBV7-9
clone_size: NA
cdr3_aa: CASSPPTGITGELFF
cdr3_nt: TGTGCCAGCAGCCCACCGACAGGAATCACCGGGGAGCTGTTTTTT

j_call: TRBJ2-4
d_call: NA
v_call: TRBV7-2
clone_size: NA
cdr3_aa: CASSFLRGGQGTVIQYF
cdr3_nt: TGTGCCAGCAGCTTTTTAAGGGGGGGTCAGGGGACGGTCATTCAGTACTTC

j_call: TRBJ1-5
d_call: TRBD1
v_call: TRBV19
clone_size: few
cdr3_aa: CASSLRLGQGSNQPQHF
cdr3_nt: TGTGCCAGTAGTCTCCGCCTCGGACAGGGGAGCAATCAGCCCCAGCATTTT

j_call: TRBJ2-3
d_call: NA
v_call: TRBV27
clone_size: NA
cdr3_aa: CASSLWGVVDTQYF
cdr3_nt: TGTGCCAGCAGTTTATGGGGAGTAGTAGATACGCAGTATTTT

j_call: TRBJ1-2
d_call: TRBD1
v_call: TRBV19
clone_size: NA
cdr3_aa: CASSKAGTGPGYGYTF
cdr3_nt: TGTGCCAGTAGTAAAGCCGGGACAGGACCTGGCTATGGCTACACCTTC

j_call: TRBJ1-2
d_call: NA
v_call: TRBV18
clone_size: NA
cdr3_aa: CASSPPQAALSNYGYTF
cdr3_nt: TGTGCCAGCTCACCACCACAAGCGGCTCTGTCGAACTATGGCTACACCTTC

j_call: TRBJ2-7
d_call: TRBD1
v_call: TRBV19
clone_size: NA
cdr3_aa: CASSTMGQTYEQYF
cdr3_nt: TGTGCCAGTAGTACGATGGGACAGACCTACGAGCAGTACTTC

j_call: TRBJ1-3
d_call: NA
v_call: TRBV30
clone_size: NA
cdr3_aa: CAWTRPPGASGNTIYF
cdr3_nt: TGTGCCTGGACCCGACCCCCAGGGGCAAGTGGAAACACCATATATTTT

j_call: TRBJ1-1
d_call: TRBD1
v_call: TRBV9
clone_size: NA
cdr3_aa: CASSSTGTGGWNTEAFF
cdr3_nt: TGTGCCAGCAGCTCCACCGGGACAGGTGGTTGGAACACTGAAGCTTTCTTT

j_call: TRBJ2-7
d_call: TRBD1
v_call: TRBV10-3
clone_size: NA
cdr3_aa: CAIRRQGTYEQYF
cdr3_nt: TGTGCCATCAGAAGACAGGGAACCTACGAGCAGTACTTC

j_call: TRBJ2-6
d_call: TRBD1
v_call: TRBV5-6
clone_size: NA
cdr3_aa: CASSWGQGVSGANGLTF
cdr3_nt: TGTGCCAGCAGCTGGGGACAGGGGGTGTCTGGGGCCAACGGCCTGACTTTC